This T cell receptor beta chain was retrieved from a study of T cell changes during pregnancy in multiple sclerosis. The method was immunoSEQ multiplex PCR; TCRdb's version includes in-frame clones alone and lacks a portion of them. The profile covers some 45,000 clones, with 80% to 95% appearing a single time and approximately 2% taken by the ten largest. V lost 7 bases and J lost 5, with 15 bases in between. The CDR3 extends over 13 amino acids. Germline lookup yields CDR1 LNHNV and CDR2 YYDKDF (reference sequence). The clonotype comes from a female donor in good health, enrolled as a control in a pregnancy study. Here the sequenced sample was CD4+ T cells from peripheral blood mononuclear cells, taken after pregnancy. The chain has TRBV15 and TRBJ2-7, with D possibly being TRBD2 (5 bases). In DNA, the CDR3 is TGTGCCACCACTGACGGGATCCTCCACGAGCAGTACTTC. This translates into CATTDGILHEQYF.